The 18 T cell receptor beta chains listed next were all sequenced from one sample in a study of T cells in localized non-small cell lung cancer. Profiled with immunoSEQ multiplex PCR; TCRdb holds only in-frame clones, not every one. The sample lists about 59,000 clones, 85% to 90% occurring once. The sequencing used peripheral blood, collected before any cancer treatment. The receptors here all came from a man aged 35-69 years with stage I squamous cell lung carcinoma.

This clone is medium-sized (0.01 to 0.1%) within its sample. This chain uses TRBV30 with TRBJ2-6, with 10 positions matching TRBD1. Germline assignment: CDR1 GTSNPN and CDR2 SVGIG (reference sequence). V was clipped by 5 bases and J by 1 base; unmatched bases: 5. The CDR3 consists of 16 residues. The CDR3 loop reads CAWGRDRGSGANVLTF. The CDR3 nucleotides read TGTGCCTGGGGACGGGACAGGGGTTCTGGGGCCAACGTCCTGACTTTC. The full variable domain, completed using reference TRBV30 and TRBJ2-6, is SQTIHQWPATLVQPVGSPLSLECTVEGTSNPNLYWYRQAAGRGLQLLFYSVGIGQISSEVPQNLSASRPQDRQFILSSKKLLLSDSGFYLCAWGRDRGSGANVLTFGAGSRLTVL.

The CDR3 region is CASSGGAEESSYEQYF. The DNA of the CDR3 is TGTGCCAGCAGCGGGGGGGCGGAGGAAAGCTCCTACGAGCAGTACTTC. The V call is TRBV5-4, the J call TRBJ2-7; tentative D call: TRBD2 (7 bases). Germline V gene data show CDR1 as SGHNT and CDR2 as YYREEE (reference sequence). Trimming stripped 4 bases from V and 0 bases from J, with 17 bases between. The CDR3 has 16 residues.

The chain joins TRBV29-1 to TRBJ1-1; maybe TRBD1 (6 bases). Trimming removed 4 bases at V and 5 bases at J, with 14 bases between. The V gene's germline CDR1 is SQVTM and CDR2 ANQGSEA. This CDR3 spans 13 amino acids. This CDR3 is CSVVETGGTEAFF. DNA of the CDR3: TGCAGCGTTGTTGAGACAGGAGGGACTGAAGCTTTCTTT.

The rearrangement uses TRBV28 and TRBJ1-1; D unresolved. Looked up from germline, CDR1 is MDHEN and CDR2 is SYDVKM. The CDR3 runs 16 residues. The germline V and J ends were trimmed by 4 bases and 1 base, with 16 bases remaining between them. The CDR3 region is CASSSTRALWNTEAFF. The CDR3 DNA reads TGTGCCAGCAGTTCGACCCGGGCTCTCTGGAACACTGAAGCTTTCTTT.

V is TRBV4-1 and J is TRBJ1-4, with D possibly TRBD1 on 6 matching bases. Per germline, CDR1 MGHRA and CDR2 YSYEKL. The CDR3 is 17 residues long. V was shortened by 0 bases and J by 7 bases, with 18 bases between the two germline ends. DNA of the CDR3: TGCGCCAGCAGCCAAGACCCTGGGAGGGGGGGGATTGAAAAACTGTTTTTT. This gives the protein CASSQDPGRGGIEKLFF.

The rearrangement joins TRBV27 to TRBJ2-6; D perhaps matches TRBD2 (5 bases). This CDR3 has 15 amino acids. CDR1 and CDR2 from the germline V gene are MNHEY and SMNVEV (reference sequence). Trimming cost V 4 bases and J 0 bases, with 7 bases left between them. DNA of the CDR3: TGTGCCAGCAGTTCCCGGGACTCTGGGGCCAACGTCCTGACTTTC. It encodes CASSSRDSGANVLTF.

V gene TRBV7-6 combines with J gene TRBJ1-2, with D maybe TRBD1 (6 bases). The CDR3 has 17 amino acids. The germline V gene encodes CDR1 SGHVS and CDR2 FNYEAQ. Trimming pared 1 base from V and 1 base from J, leaving 16 bases between. The CDR3 is CASSLGAGAVNNYGYTF. The DNA of the CDR3 is TGTGCCAGCAGCTTAGGGGCAGGGGCTGTAAATAACTATGGCTACACCTTC. Filled out from reference TRBV7-6 and TRBJ1-2, the complete variable domain reads GAGVSQSPRYKVTKRGQDVALRCDPISGHVSLYWYRQALGQGPEFLTYFNYEAQQDKSGLPNDRFSAERPEGSISTLTIQRTEQRDSAMYRCASSLGAGAVNNYGYTFGSGTRLTVV.

The V and J genes are TRBV19 and TRBJ2-3; 7 positions match TRBD1. The CDR3 is 18 amino acids. CDR1 and CDR2 (germline): LNHDA, SQIVND (reference sequence). V lost 5 bases, J lost 4 bases, and 18 bases stayed unmatched. In nucleotides, the CDR3 is TGTGCCAGTAGTTCCGACAGGGATGGATTAGCTAAGTCAGATACGCAGTATTTT. Its protein product is CASSSDRDGLAKSDTQYF.

The CDR3 sequence: CASSQQGGTEAFF. In DNA form, the CDR3 reads TGTGCCAGCAGCCAACAGGGAGGCACTGAAGCTTTCTTT. This chain links TRBV11-2 with TRBJ1-1; tentatively, D is TRBD1 (6 bases). CDR1 and CDR2 from the germline V gene are SGHAT and FQNNGV. The V and J ends lost 5 bases and 4 bases respectively, with 11 bases between them. The CDR3 loop spans 13 amino acids.

CDR3 loop: CASSRLRTSGRDTQYF. DNA of the CDR3: TGTGCCAGCAGTCGACTCCGGACTAGCGGGAGAGATACGCAGTATTTT. This chain links TRBV27 with TRBJ2-3, with 13 bases lining up with TRBD2. Looked up from germline, CDR1 is MNHEY and CDR2 is SMNVEV (reference sequence). This CDR3 is 16 amino acids long. Trimming at V came to 5 bases and at J to 5 bases, leaving 7 bases not matched to a gene.

The chain uses TRBV19 and TRBJ2-5; D remains ambiguous. The ends were cut back, 5 bases at V and 5 bases at J, with 6 bases in the middle. CDR1 is LNHDA, CDR2 SQIVND, per germline (reference sequence). The CDR3 contains 11 residues. The CDR3 nucleotides read TGTGCCAGTAGTCCCGGGGAGACCCAGTACTTC. This sequence encodes CASSPGETQYF.

The chain combines TRBV4-1 with TRBJ1-4, with D unresolved. Trimming took 1 base from V and 0 from J, leaving 9 bases between them. The CDR3 spans 16 residues. Germline V lookup: CDR1 MGHRA, CDR2 YSYEKL. CDR3 sequence: CASSQVHPPTNEKLFF. The CDR3 nucleotides are TGCGCCAGCAGCCAAGTTCATCCACCAACTAATGAAAAACTGTTTTTT.

This chain uses TRBV12-5 with TRBJ1-1; D uncertain. Trimming shortened V by 5 bases and J by 2 bases, and 9 bases separated the two germline ends. The length of the CDR3 is 13 residues. Germline CDR1 reads LGHNT; CDR2 reads FRNRAP. The CDR3 DNA follows: TGTGCTAGTGGTGGGGTGGGAAACACTGAAGCTTTCTTT. Translated: CASGGVGNTEAFF.

The chain carries TRBV18 and TRBJ2-2; D is unclear. The germline V gene has CDR1 KGHSH and CDR2 LQKENI. Trimming pared 6 bases from V and 0 bases from J, leaving 8 bases between. The CDR3 is 14 amino acids. This CDR3 reads CASSFGSNTGELFF. As DNA, the CDR3 is TGTGCCAGCTCGTTCGGATCGAACACCGGGGAGCTGTTTTTT. The full variable domain, with the rest looked up from reference TRBV18 and TRBJ2-2, is NAGVMQNPRHLVRRRGQEARLRCSPMKGHSHVYWYRQLPEEGLKFMVYLQKENIIDESGMPKERFSAEFPKEGPSILRIQQVVRGDSAAYFCASSFGSNTGELFFGEGSRLTVL.

The J gene is TRBJ2-3, the V gene TRBV7-9; D remains unclear. In germline, CDR1 is SEHNR, CDR2 FQNEAQ (reference sequence). The CDR3 totals 12 residues. The V and J ends lost 5 bases and 0 bases respectively, with 3 bases between them. The CDR3 protein is CASSISTDTQYF. In nucleotides, the CDR3 is TGTGCCAGCAGCATAAGCACAGATACGCAGTATTTT.

This rearrangement joins TRBV4-1 to TRBJ2-5; unclear D gene. Deletions cut 0 bases from V and 7 bases from J, with 12 bases between. The germline gives CDR1 MGHRA, CDR2 YSYEKL. There are 14 residues in the CDR3. This CDR3 is CASSQDTGVRTQYF. In DNA, the CDR3 is TGCGCCAGCAGCCAAGACACGGGCGTACGGACCCAGTACTTC.

This clone has just one count. The chain employs TRBV4-2 and TRBJ1-3, with D maybe TRBD1 (5 bases). In germline, CDR1 is LGHNA, CDR2 YNFKEQ. The CDR3 covers 17 residues. V was cut by 4 bases and J by 2 bases, with 18 bases left in between. The CDR3 reads CASSLQGRERTGNTIYF. CDR3 nucleotide sequence: TGTGCCAGCAGCCTTCAGGGAAGGGAACGAACTGGAAACACCATATATTTT.

The rearrangement uses TRBV7-2 and TRBJ2-5, with D perhaps matching TRBD2 (5 bases). Per the germline V gene, CDR1 is SGHTA and CDR2 is FQGNSA. The CDR3 runs 12 residues. V lost 1 base and J 10 bases, leaving 10 bases between the germline ends. The CDR3 loop is CASSLVNEGQYF. DNA for the CDR3: TGTGCCAGCAGCTTAGTGAACGAGGGCCAGTACTTC.